The T cell receptor beta chain under discussion was sequenced for a study of CD8 T cells in ankylosing spondylitis. Germline V gene sequence: CDR1 SGHAT, CDR2 FQNNGV. The J segment lost 3 bases and the V segment lost 5 bases, leaving 17 bases of the junction unmatched. The CDR3 covers 19 residues. Study results and caveats: A motif in TCR beta, a set of roughly eight highly homologous variants, appeared characteristic of ankylosing spondylitis blood.

MiXCR was run by TCRdb on the 5' RACE reads, yielding one entry per CDR3 protein. The table lists 750,000 to 850,000 distinct CDR3 sequences, 10% to 15% of them singletons. A remark on this clonotype: The antigen is not known.

The chain is built from TRBV11-2 and TRBJ2-1; 9 bases align to TRBD2. Material: blood, either unsorted or a sorted T cell fraction (not recorded which). The TCR comes from a male donor with ankylosing spondylitis. Written as DNA, the CDR3 is TGTGCCAGCAGCCCCCTCGTTATCCGAGCGGGAGGCTACTACAATGAGCAGTTCTTC. It specifies CASSPLVIRAGGYYNEQFF.